This T cell receptor beta chain came from a study of cytomegalovirus exposure and HLA in healthy donors. Study-level background: A prior analysis found 117 million unique TCR beta sequences from roughly 180 million T cells.

The PCR contained 60 Vbeta and 13 Jbeta primers. Profiling relied on immunoSEQ multiplex PCR, and the TCRdb table lists in-frame clones only, not all of them. The sample yields tens of thousands of clones, around three quarters seen once. CDR3 size: 14 residues. V was trimmed by 0 bases and J by 8 bases, leaving 12 bases between them. Looked up from germline, CDR1 is SGDLS and CDR2 is YYNGEE. Regarding the study as a whole: Specific recognition of CMV antigens was confirmed in vitro for three chains (all CMV-associated). Researchers left out some V segments, among them TRBV6-2 and TRBV6-3, as indistinguishable.

This clone came up a few times. What it binds is unknown. The rearrangement links TRBV9 to TRBJ2-1; weak D call: TRBD2 (5 bases). The TCR sequence derives from a man younger than 35 in good health and CMV-seropositive. Sequencing was performed on PBMCs. CDR3 nucleotide sequence: TGTGCCAGCAGCGTAGAACTAGTCAACGATGAGCAGTTCTTC. This codes for CASSVELVNDEQFF.